This T cell receptor beta chain stems from a study of T cells in Graves' hyperthyroidism and ophthalmopathy. What was amplified from RNA transcripts were TCR beta CDR3 regions. The primer set for the first-round RT-PCR of the TCR CDR3 was HTBI. Using its own MiXCR run on the multiplex PCR reads, TCRdb lists one record per CDR3 protein. Of about 400,000 distinct CDR3 sequences in the sample, approximately 14% were seen once. Study findings and constraints: Ophthalmopathy got predicted by the model a median approximately 6.4 months before its onset.

This clonotype was counted many times. Its specificity is unknown. The CDR3 extends over 17 amino acids. Germline-derived CDR1 and CDR2 are KGHSH and LQKENI. Trimming left V 3 bases short and J 3 bases short, with 20 bases between. The patients, who ranged from 18 to 65 in age, presented with newly diagnosed hyperthyroidism lasting under 2 months. The chain recombines TRBV18 with TRBJ2-5, with D possibly being TRBD1 (5 bases). This TCR came from a woman between 18 and 29 years old with Graves' hyperthyroidism. The specimen sequenced was blood. For the CDR3, the DNA is TGTGCCAGCTCACCCAATAGTAACTCTTGGGGCGAAGAGACCCAGTACTTC. This encodes CASSPNSNSWGEETQYF.